These 29 T cell receptor beta chains came from one sample sequenced in a study of spatial heterogeneity in lung cancer (dated by TCRdb to the late 2010s). Preparation of the library involved 5' RACE. The sequencer listed for this sample is NextSeq 500. TCRdb reanalyzed the raw reads on its own, using fastp at Q25 for trimming and MiXCR for clone calling, and kept in-frame beta chains. Identical CDR3 proteins give one entry, which carries the most common genes and DNA. The table for this sample lists approximately 12,000 distinct CDR3 sequences; around 10% of them were counted only once. Approximately 12% of the sample is in the top ten clones. The paper as a whole reports these results and caveats: The tumor nonsynonymous mutation count correlated with the number of expanded intratumoral alpha and beta TCRs.

The time point label of this sample denotes: sample taken at primary tumor resection. For these TCRs, the target antigens are not known. This material consisted of lung tumor tissue, taken at surgery. The source is a female donor with early-stage non-small cell lung cancer.

This clonotype was seen ten or more times. J is TRBJ2-5 and V is TRBV11-1, with a possible D match to TRBD1 (5 bases). Looked up from germline, CDR1 is SGHAT and CDR2 is FQDESV (reference sequence). The V gene lost 8 bases and the J gene lost 0 bases, with 16 bases spanning the gap. The CDR3 is 15 residues long. This CDR3 is CASRRTGEYQETQYF. For the CDR3, the DNA is TGTGCCAGCCGCCGAACAGGAGAATACCAAGAGACCCAGTACTTC.

This clonotype was found a few times. The V and J genes are TRBV27 and TRBJ1-5; 8 bases align to TRBD1. Per germline, CDR1 MNHEY and CDR2 SMNVEV (reference sequence). CDR3 size: 15 residues. V lost 5 bases to trimming and J lost 2 bases; unmatched junction nucleotides: 5. The CDR3 loop reads CASSPMTGGNQPQHF. CDR3 coding DNA: TGTGCCAGCAGTCCTATGACAGGGGGCAATCAGCCCCAGCATTTT.

Ten or more counts support this clonotype. The rearrangement uses TRBV6-2 or TRBV6-3 and TRBJ1-1; 10 bases align to TRBD1. The V gene end was trimmed by 2 bases and the J gene end by 4 bases; junction bases not matched to a gene: 1. Germline V gene data show CDR1 as MNHEY and CDR2 as SVGEGT. CDR3 length: 14 residues. For the CDR3, the DNA is TGTGCCAGCAGTTACGACAGGGGGCCCACTGAAGCTTTCTTT. This gives the protein CASSYDRGPTEAFF.

This clonotype has a count of ten or more. The chain has TRBV30 and TRBJ2-3; a possible D gene is TRBD2 (5 bases). CDR1 and CDR2 from the germline V gene are GTSNPN and SVGIG (reference sequence). Trimming cost V 2 bases and J 6 bases, with 15 bases left between them. CDR3 size: 14 residues. The CDR3 nucleotides are TGTGCCTGGAGTAAAACGAGGGCGAGGGATACGCAGTATTTT. Encoded protein: CAWSKTRARDTQYF.

This clonotype has a count of ten or more. The chain combines TRBV3-1 with TRBJ2-7, with 15 bases identical to TRBD2. From germline, CDR1 is LGHDT and CDR2 YNNKEL (reference sequence). The CDR3 length is 19 residues. After removal of 4 bases from V and 0 bases from J, the junction contained 10 bases not matched to a gene. DNA of the CDR3: TGTGCCAGCAGCCTCCGGACTAGCGGGGGGGCCCCCGGCTCCTACGAGCAGTACTTC. It is translated as CASSLRTSGGAPGSYEQYF.

The chain couples TRBV5-1 to TRBJ1-6; TRBD1 is a possible D gene (6 bases). The CDR3 loop spans 15 amino acids. Germline V gives CDR1 SGHRS, CDR2 YFSETQ. V was clipped by 4 bases and J by 8 bases, with 16 bases between them. CDR3 sequence reads: CASSPEGRGHSPLHF. The CDR3, as DNA: TGCGCCAGCAGCCCCGAGGGCAGGGGACATTCACCCCTCCACTTT.

There are a few counts of this clonotype. The V call is TRBV27, the J call TRBJ2-1, with D possibly matching TRBD1 (7 bases). V lost 5 bases and J lost 9, with 11 bases in between. The length of the CDR3 is 12 residues. Per germline, CDR1 MNHEY and CDR2 SMNVEV (reference sequence). In DNA, the CDR3 is TGTGCCAGCAGTCGACAGGGACTTGAGCAGTTCTTC. This codes for CASSRQGLEQFF.

The table lists this clonotype with many counts. The chain links TRBV18 to TRBJ2-3, with 8 bases lining up with TRBD2. Germline V gene lookup returns CDR1 KGHSH and CDR2 LQKENI. The trim removed 1 base at V and 1 base at J, leaving 10 bases unmatched. The CDR3 runs 18 residues. The CDR3 reads CASSPLAGGGLGTDTQYF. DNA for the CDR3: TGTGCCAGCTCACCACTCGCAGGCGGGGGACTAGGCACAGATACGCAGTATTTT.

This sequence joins TRBV10-2 and TRBJ2-3; the match to TRBD2 covers 9 bases. V dropped 8 bases and J dropped 5; count of bases not matched to a gene: 11. This CDR3 has 15 residues. Per germline, CDR1 WSHSY and CDR2 SAAADI. The CDR3 coding sequence is TGCGCCAGCGGGCGCGGGAGGGGGCGCGGAGATACGCAGTATTTT. Translating it yields CASGRGRGRGDTQYF.

As DNA, the CDR3 is TGTGCCAGCAGCTTGACAGGGGCCGACAATCAGCCCCAGCATTTT. As protein: CASSLTGADNQPQHF. The chain is built from TRBV5-6 and TRBJ1-5, with 7 bases identical to TRBD1. Trimming at V came to 1 base and at J to 3 bases, leaving 4 bases not matched to a gene. This CDR3 is 15 amino acids long. The V gene's germline CDR1 is SGHDT and CDR2 YYEEEE.

This clonotype was picked up many times. The CDR3 loop reads CASSLGTGEEGYTF. The CDR3 region has the DNA TGCGCCAGCAGCTTGGGGACAGGGGAGGAAGGCTACACCTTC. The chain couples TRBV5-1 to TRBJ1-2; the match to TRBD1 covers 9 bases. The CDR3 spans 14 residues. CDR1 and CDR2 (germline): SGHRS, YFSETQ. Trimming took 0 bases from V and 8 from J; bases not matched to a gene: 5.

This clonotype occurred many times. This sequence joins TRBV5-4 and TRBJ2-1; 12 positions agree with TRBD2. CDR1 is SGHNT and CDR2 is YYREEE in the germline V gene (reference sequence). V trimming: 4 bases; J trimming: 7 bases; junction bases outside the gene matches: 6. The CDR3 has 15 residues. The DNA for the CDR3 is TGTGCCAGCAGCAAAACTAGCGGGAGGTCAAATGAGCAGTTCTTC. Its protein is CASSKTSGRSNEQFF.

This clonotype was counted many times. This chain links TRBV12-3 or TRBV12-4 with TRBJ1-1, with D unresolved. V was cut by 1 base and J by 7 bases, with 4 bases left in between. CDR3 length: 11 amino acids. For the CDR3, the DNA is TGTGCCAGCAGTTTAGGCTTTGAAGCTTTCTTT. Translating it yields CASSLGFEAFF.

This clonotype was observed at least ten times. CDR3 nucleotide sequence: TGCAGCGTTGAAGAACCGGGGGAGAGATACGAGCAGTACTTC. Protein: CSVEEPGERYEQYF. V usage is TRBV29-1 and J usage is TRBJ2-7; possibly TRBD2 for D (6 bases). CDR1 is SQVTM and CDR2 is ANQGSEA in the germline V gene. The CDR3 extends over 14 amino acids. The V end was cut by 0 bases, the J end by 4 bases, with 13 bases between.

This clonotype was seen ten or more times. The chain recombines TRBV3-1 with TRBJ1-3, with D unresolved. With 1 base removed from V and 0 bases from J, the gap between germline ends came to 10 bases. Germline V gives CDR1 LGHDT, CDR2 YNNKEL (reference sequence). This CDR3 comprises 16 residues. CDR3 in amino acids: CASSQGDRGSGNTIYF. The CDR3 DNA follows: TGTGCCAGCAGCCAAGGGGATCGGGGCTCTGGAAACACCATATATTTT. The full variable domain, in which reference TRBV3-1 and TRBJ1-3 provide the parts outside the CDR3, is DTAVSQTPKYLVTQMGNDKSIKCEQNLGHDTMYWYKQDSKKFLKIMFSYNNKELIINETVPNRFSPKSPDKAHLNLHINSLELGDSAVYFCASSQGDRGSGNTIYFGEGSWLTVV.

The sample holds many counts of this clonotype. The chain has TRBV11-2 and TRBJ2-2; 7 nucleotides line up with TRBD1. Trimming cost V 5 bases and J 1 base; bases outside gene matches: 4. In germline, CDR1 is SGHAT, CDR2 FQNNGV. The CDR3 contains 15 residues. CDR3 residues: CASSRRDRNTGELFF. CDR3 sequence (DNA): TGTGCCAGCAGCCGCCGGGACAGGAACACCGGGGAGCTGTTTTTT.

The chain has TRBV20-1 and TRBJ2-3; 7 nucleotides match TRBD2. Germline CDR1 DFQATT, CDR2 SNEGSKA (reference sequence). The CDR3 has 17 amino acids. V lost 5 bases to trimming and J lost 4 bases; unmatched junction nucleotides: 18. The CDR3 bases are TGCAGTGCTTTCCCGTCACTTGCGGGGGAAGGAGCAGATACGCAGTATTTT. Protein product: CSAFPSLAGEGADTQYF.

Within the sample, this clonotype is medium-sized. The chain has TRBV7-8 and TRBJ2-1; possibly TRBD2 for D (5 bases). This CDR3 comprises 19 residues. Germline CDR1 and CDR2: SGHVS and FQNEAQ. The V end was cut by 1 base, the J end by 0 bases, with 19 bases between. The CDR3 protein is CASSLGSRRWDPSYNEQFF. The CDR3 DNA follows: TGTGCCAGCAGCTTAGGGTCTAGGAGGTGGGATCCCTCCTACAATGAGCAGTTCTTC.

By sample fraction, this clonotype is medium-sized (0.01 to 0.1%). The chain links TRBV6-6 to TRBJ1-2, with TRBD1 matching over 8 bases. In germline, CDR1 is MNHNY, CDR2 SVGAGI (reference sequence). J lost 4 bases, V lost 5 bases, and 9 bases had no gene match. The CDR3 extends over 15 amino acids. The DNA for the CDR3 is TGTGCCAGCAGTGAGGACAGGGAGCGCAGCTATGGCTACACCTTC. This encodes CASSEDRERSYGYTF.

The V and J genes are TRBV5-1 and TRBJ2-5, with 7 nucleotides matching TRBD2. Looked up from germline, CDR1 is SGHRS and CDR2 is YFSETQ. The V and J ends lost 1 base and 2 bases, in that order; junction bases with no gene match: 5. The CDR3 totals 15 residues. The CDR3 protein is CASSLSLAAQETQYF. The CDR3 nucleotides read TGCGCCAGCAGCTTGTCGCTAGCGGCTCAAGAGACCCAGTACTTC.

This clonotype is deemed medium-sized. J is TRBJ2-7 and V is TRBV7-2; 8 bases match TRBD2. J gave up 1 base and V 3 bases, and 8 bases lay outside the gene matches. Germline assignment: CDR1 SGHTA and CDR2 FQGNSA. This CDR3 has 16 amino acids. CDR3 sequence reads: CASSFPPGGGSYEQYF. In DNA form, the CDR3 reads TGTGCCAGCAGCTTCCCCCCGGGCGGGGGGTCCTACGAGCAGTACTTC.

This rearrangement joins TRBV3-1 to TRBJ2-2; 8 nucleotides agree with TRBD2. CDR1 and CDR2 from the germline V gene are LGHDT and YNNKEL (reference sequence). V gave up 4 bases and J gave up 3 bases; unmatched junction bases: 10. The CDR3 runs 17 residues. The CDR3 region is CASSLESGSIYTGELFF. CDR3 coding DNA: TGTGCCAGCAGCCTTGAGAGCGGGAGCATCTACACCGGGGAGCTGTTTTTT. The full variable domain, its missing parts supplied by reference TRBV3-1 and TRBJ2-2, is DTAVSQTPKYLVTQMGNDKSIKCEQNLGHDTMYWYKQDSKKFLKIMFSYNNKELIINETVPNRFSPKSPDKAHLNLHINSLELGDSAVYFCASSLESGSIYTGELFFGEGSRLTVL.

This clonotype appeared many times. This chain joins TRBV7-2 and TRBJ1-2; tentatively, D is TRBD1 (6 bases). The ends were cut back, 1 base at V and 0 bases at J, with 9 bases in the middle. From germline, CDR1 is SGHTA and CDR2 FQGNSA. CDR3 length: 15 amino acids. The CDR3, as DNA: TGTGCCAGCAGCTTAGGTTCAGGGGCTAACTATGGCTACACCTTC. Protein sequence: CASSLGSGANYGYTF.

This clonotype was recorded many times. The V call is TRBV5-6, the J call TRBJ2-1, with 14 bases identical to TRBD2. The CDR3 loop spans 15 amino acids. V gave up 4 bases and J gave up 8 bases; unmatched junction bases: 5. Per germline, CDR1 SGHDT and CDR2 YYEEEE. The CDR3 DNA reads as TGTGCCAGCAGCACGGGACTAGCGGGAGCTGATGAGCAGTTCTTC. As protein: CASSTGLAGADEQFF.

J is TRBJ2-7 and V is TRBV7-9; 9 bases align to TRBD1. After removal of 5 bases from V and 5 bases from J, the junction contained 13 bases not matched to a gene. CDR1 SEHNR and CDR2 FQNEAQ come from the germline V gene (reference sequence). The CDR3 runs 16 residues. DNA for the CDR3: TGTGCCAGCAGCCCACGATTCGGGACAGGGTACGACGAGCAGTACTTC. It yields the protein CASSPRFGTGYDEQYF.

This clonotype was detected ten times or more. The rearrangement links TRBV5-6 to TRBJ2-5; D not certain. CDR3 length equals 12 residues. The ends were cut back, 2 bases at V and 5 bases at J, with 7 bases in the middle. The V gene's germline CDR1 is SGHDT and CDR2 YYEEEE. CDR3 sequence (DNA): TGTGCCAGCAGCTTTGGAGCTGAGACCCAGTACTTC. Residues: CASSFGAETQYF.

On this clonotype itself: This may come from a read error, since a much larger clone is one base off. The chain uses TRBV6-5 and TRBJ2-5; D unresolved. V lost 10 bases and J lost 5, with 11 bases in between. The CDR3 sequence is 11 residues long. Per germline, CDR1 MNHEY and CDR2 SVGAGI. The DNA for the CDR3 is TGTGCCAACAGATACGCGGAGACCCAGTACTTC. Protein: CANRYAETQYF.

This clonotype qualifies as medium-sized. This chain uses TRBV18 with TRBJ2-7; 7 nucleotides line up with TRBD1. CDR3 length: 14 amino acids. V dropped 6 bases and J dropped 4; count of bases not matched to a gene: 9. Looked up from germline, CDR1 is KGHSH and CDR2 is LQKENI. The CDR3 nucleotides read TGTGCCAGCTCCCGAGGGGGCGAGCCTTACGAGCAGTACTTC. Translating gives CASSRGGEPYEQYF.

This clonotype was seen at least ten times. The CDR3 protein is CASSLRQGNTGELFF. The CDR3 DNA follows: TGTGCCAGCTCACTTCGACAGGGGAACACCGGGGAGCTGTTTTTT. The rearrangement uses TRBV18 and TRBJ2-2; the match to TRBD1 covers 7 bases. With V trimmed by 4 bases and J by 1 base, 3 bases remained unmatched. CDR3 length: 15 residues. Germline CDR1 KGHSH, CDR2 LQKENI.